The rows below give T cell receptor beta chains drawn from one sample of a study of CD8+ T cells in alopecia areata. Sequenced by immunoSEQ multiplex PCR; TCRdb stores in-frame clones only, minus some. The sample consists of about 180,000 clones, 59% of them appearing once. The material was CD4+ T cells sorted from blood, obtained at week 0. The receptors here all came from a human donor with alopecia areata. Both conserved end residues are trimmed from each CDR3.

J: TRBJ2-1; V: TRBV7-3; CDR3: ASSPTGEYNEQF
J: TRBJ2-7; V: TRBV5-1; CDR3: ASSLGTGSFYEQY
J: TRBJ1-4; V: TRBV29-1; CDR3: SAGQGREKLF
J: TRBJ2-7; V: TRBV29-1; CDR3: SVILKGQAPYEQY
J: TRBJ2-5; V: TRBV20-1; CDR3: TAVGPQY
J: TRBJ2-6; V: TRBV9; CDR3: ASSVTPGRANVLT
J: TRBJ1-2; V: TRBV27; CDR3: ASSPAGANYGYT
J: TRBJ2-4; V: TRBV6-5; CDR3: ASSYRQIQY
J: TRBJ2-7; V: TRBV29-1; CDR3: SVKTVVGTGSYEQY
J: TRBJ2-6; V: TRBV9; CDR3: ASSVEGFGSGANVLT
J: TRBJ1-6; V: TRBV11-2; CDR3: ASSLEPGSVSPLH
J: TRBJ2-5; V: TRBV11-2; CDR3: ASSGLGETQY
J: TRBJ2-6; V: TRBV30; CDR3: AWSVYSLGANVLT
J: TRBJ2-7; V: TRBV20-1; CDR3: SATHDYEQY
J: TRBJ2-1; V: TRBV5-1; CDR3: ASKTLAGAYEQF
J: TRBJ1-1; V: TRBV7-2; CDR3: ASSPGATGVTEAF
J: TRBJ2-4; V: TRBV14; CDR3: ASSPRTVRNIQY
J: TRBJ1-2; V: TRBV29-1; CDR3: SVEDTFYGYT
J: TRBJ1-5; V: TRBV5-1; CDR3: ASSLEGREPQH
J: TRBJ1-2; V: TRBV15; CDR3: ATSFRDISYGYT
J: TRBJ2-3; V: TRBV6-1; CDR3: ASSVSGGSTDTQY
J: TRBJ1-2; V: TRBV6-6; CDR3: ASSRIMNGYT
J: TRBJ2-1; V: TRBV5-5; CDR3: ASSWDRGLGEQF
J: TRBJ1-1; V: TRBV7-2; CDR3: ASSWGQGVTEAF
J: TRBJ2-5; V: TRBV9; CDR3: ASSVAQGSETQY
J: TRBJ1-6; V: TRBV6-1; CDR3: ASSAGPYNSPLH
J: TRBJ2-3; V: TRBV29-1; CDR3: RATSTDTQY